Following are 20 T cell receptor beta chains from one sample sequenced in a study of CD8 T cells in Susac syndrome. Reverse transcription of roughly 0.5 to 1 ug RNA used random hexamers. TCRdb itself ran the immunoSEQ multiplex PCR reads through MiXCR, one entry per CDR3 protein. The sample has 200,000 or so distinct CDR3 sequences, over 90% seen once. The material sequenced was CD4+ T cells from PBMCs. The receptors derive from a human donor with multiple sclerosis.

The rearrangement links TRBV29-1 to TRBJ2-1; D may be TRBD1 or TRBD2 (5 bases each). V lost 7 bases, J lost 2 bases, and 12 bases lay in between. CDR3 length equals 13 residues. The germline gives CDR1 SQVTM, CDR2 ANQGSEA. CDR3 protein: CSAARGPYNEQFF. DNA for the CDR3: TGCAGCGCCGCAAGGGGACCCTACAATGAGCAGTTCTTC.

The chain carries TRBV4-2 and TRBJ2-5; D is unclear. The V gene's germline CDR1 is LGHNA and CDR2 YNFKEQ. The CDR3 is 13 residues long. Trimming left V 1 base short and J 5 bases short, with 8 bases between. CDR3 region: CASSQAVGETQYF. In nucleotides, the CDR3 is TGTGCCAGCAGCCAAGCGGTCGGGGAGACCCAGTACTTC.

The chain uses TRBV12-3 or TRBV12-4 and TRBJ1-5; D call uncertain. This CDR3 has 15 residues. The germline V and J ends were trimmed by 7 bases and 1 base, with 14 bases remaining between them. The CDR3 DNA follows: TGTGCCAGCACCCCCCGGGGTGACAGCAATCAGCCCCAGCATTTT. Its translation is CASTPRGDSNQPQHF.

This sequence joins TRBV12-3 or TRBV12-4 and TRBJ1-1; D not resolved. The length of the CDR3 is 14 residues. The V end was cut by 4 bases, the J end by 0 bases, with 9 bases between. CDR3 residues: CASSWARLNTEAFF. CDR3 DNA: TGTGCCAGCAGTTGGGCCCGGCTGAACACTGAAGCTTTCTTT.

The genes are TRBV7-9 and TRBJ2-7, with no clear D. V was clipped by 1 base and J by 2 bases, with 6 bases between them. The CDR3 length is 13 residues. CDR1 is SEHNR and CDR2 is FQNEAQ in the germline V gene (reference sequence). The CDR3 nucleotides read TGTGCCAGCAGCTTAGACATACCCTACGAGCAGTACTTC. The encoded protein is CASSLDIPYEQYF.

This chain joins TRBV29-1 and TRBJ2-1; no clear D. Germline V gives CDR1 SQVTM, CDR2 ANQGSEA. The V end was cut by 3 bases, the J end by 7 bases, with 1 base between. The CDR3 extends over 9 amino acids. DNA of the CDR3: TGCAGCGTTGAGAATGAGCAGTTCTTC. As protein: CSVENEQFF.

The CDR3 DNA is TGTGCCACCAGTGACTCGACGTCCTATGGCTACACCTTC. It yields the protein CATSDSTSYGYTF. This chain links TRBV24-1 with TRBJ1-2, with unresolved D. V shed 4 bases and J shed 4 bases, with 9 bases lying between them. The CDR3 runs to 13 residues. Germline V CDR1 and CDR2: KGHDR, SFDVKD.

The genes are TRBV29-1 and TRBJ1-1; TRBD1 aligns across 8 bases. Germline values: CDR1 SQVTM, CDR2 ANQGSEA. This CDR3 region has 13 residues. V dropped 5 bases and J dropped 3; count of bases not matched to a gene: 5. The CDR3 spells CSVHRGWDTEAFF. CDR3 nucleotide sequence: TGCAGCGTTCACAGGGGGTGGGACACTGAAGCTTTCTTT.

This chain connects TRBV20-1 to TRBJ2-3; 9 bases line up with TRBD2. The ends lost 0 bases at V and 4 bases at J; junction bases unmatched: 2. The CDR3 runs to 14 residues. Germline loops: CDR1 DFQATT, CDR2 SNEGSKA (reference sequence). Here the CDR3 reads CSARDSGGADTQYF. The CDR3 coding sequence is TGCAGTGCTAGAGATAGCGGGGGCGCAGATACGCAGTATTTT.

V and J are TRBV3-1 and TRBJ2-4; D gene unclear. The CDR3 length is 15 residues. V was shortened by 1 base and J by 8 bases, with 15 bases between the two germline ends. Germline CDR1 LGHDT, CDR2 YNNKEL (reference sequence). CDR3: CASSQVGPVGDIQYF. CDR3 in DNA: TGTGCCAGCAGCCAAGTCGGACCGGTCGGCGACATTCAGTACTTC.

This clonotype occurred once. This sequence joins TRBV5-1 and TRBJ2-4; D is possibly TRBD2 (5 bases). From germline, CDR1 is SGHRS and CDR2 YFSETQ. V lost 0 bases to trimming and J lost 6 bases, with 10 bases between them. CDR3 length equals 14 residues. The CDR3 bases are TGCGCCAGCAGCTTGGAGGCGGGTGGAAACATTCAGTACTTC. This codes for CASSLEAGGNIQYF.

This clonotype was found once. The CDR3 reads CASSQENEQFF. CDR3 coding DNA: TGTGCCAGCAGCCAAGAAAATGAGCAGTTCTTC. The rearrangement joins TRBV3-1 to TRBJ2-1; D is undetermined. The germline gives CDR1 LGHDT, CDR2 YNNKEL (reference sequence). The CDR3 is 11 amino acids. The V end lost 0 bases, the J end lost 7 bases, and 1 base lay between the germline ends.

The chain employs TRBV20-1 and TRBJ1-2, with TRBD1 matching 7 bases. V shed 1 base and J 0 bases; nucleotides not matched to a gene: 2. The CDR3 sequence is 14 residues long. Germline lookup yields CDR1 DFQATT and CDR2 SNEGSKA (reference sequence). The chain's CDR3 is CSARGGQANYGYTF. For the CDR3, the DNA is TGCAGTGCTAGAGGAGGACAGGCTAACTATGGCTACACCTTC.

The J gene is TRBJ2-7, the V gene TRBV2, with D uncertain. Germline V CDR1 and CDR2: SNHLY, FYNNEI. Trimming pared 5 bases from V and 7 bases from J, leaving 12 bases between. The CDR3 runs 12 residues. The CDR3: CASSLDGQEQYF. CDR3 in DNA: TGTGCCAGCAGTCTGGACGGGCAAGAGCAGTACTTC.

The chain links TRBV5-4 to TRBJ2-3, with a tentative D call TRBD1 (6 bases). Trimming removed 7 bases from V and 6 bases from J, with 15 bases in between. The CDR3 covers 13 residues. Germline assignment: CDR1 SGHNT and CDR2 YYREEE (reference sequence). The chain's CDR3 is CASGNRTADTQYF. CDR3 DNA: TGTGCCAGCGGCAACCGGACAGCTGATACGCAGTATTTT.

The chain is built from TRBV4-2 and TRBJ2-5; 9 bases agree with TRBD2. V was pared by 0 bases and J by 3 bases, with 2 bases of the junction left unmatched. There are 15 residues in the CDR3. Per germline, CDR1 LGHNA and CDR2 YNFKEQ. The CDR3 loop reads CASSQERGGEETQYF. The DNA of the CDR3 is TGTGCCAGCAGCCAAGAGCGGGGGGGCGAAGAGACCCAGTACTTC.

In this sample, this clonotype turned up a few times. The chain uses TRBV30 and TRBJ2-1; 7 nucleotides line up with TRBD2. Germline V gene sequence: CDR1 GTSNPN, CDR2 SVGIG (reference sequence). The CDR3 has 14 residues. V shed 4 bases and J 3 bases; nucleotides not matched to a gene: 6. CDR3 sequence (DNA): TGTGCCTGGAAGGGGCTAGCGGTCTACAATGAGCAGTTCTTC. This translates into CAWKGLAVYNEQFF.

The rearrangement joins TRBV19 to TRBJ1-2; TRBD1 agrees at 7 bases. Trimming cost V 7 bases and J 4 bases; bases outside gene matches: 9. The CDR3 extends over 14 amino acids. Germline V CDR1 and CDR2: LNHDA, SQIVND (reference sequence). The chain's CDR3 is CASTQTGRVYGYTF. In DNA, the CDR3 is TGTGCCAGTACCCAGACAGGGAGAGTCTATGGCTACACCTTC. The entire variable domain, with the rest obtained from reference TRBV19 and TRBJ1-2, is as follows: DGGITQSPKYLFRKEGQNVTLSCEQNLNHDAMYWYRQDPGQGLRLIYYSQIVNDFQKGDIAEGYSVSREKKESFPLTVTSAQKNPTAFYLCASTQTGRVYGYTFGSGTRLTVV.

The chain combines TRBV29-1 with TRBJ2-5; possible D gene TRBD2, 5 bases. Germline V gene lookup returns CDR1 SQVTM and CDR2 ANQGSEA. CDR3 size: 14 residues. Trimming removed 4 bases at V and 2 bases at J, with 14 bases between. The CDR3: CSVARAGGQETQYF. For the CDR3, the DNA is TGCAGCGTTGCGAGGGCAGGTGGTCAAGAGACCCAGTACTTC.

The chain uses TRBV7-8 and TRBJ1-1; D not resolved. Deletions cut 1 base from V and 1 base from J, with 7 bases between. Germline CDR1 SGHVS, CDR2 FQNEAQ. The CDR3 contains 14 residues. The CDR3 DNA reads as TGTGCCAGCAGCTTAGATGTCAGGAACACTGAAGCTTTCTTT. This codes for CASSLDVRNTEAFF.